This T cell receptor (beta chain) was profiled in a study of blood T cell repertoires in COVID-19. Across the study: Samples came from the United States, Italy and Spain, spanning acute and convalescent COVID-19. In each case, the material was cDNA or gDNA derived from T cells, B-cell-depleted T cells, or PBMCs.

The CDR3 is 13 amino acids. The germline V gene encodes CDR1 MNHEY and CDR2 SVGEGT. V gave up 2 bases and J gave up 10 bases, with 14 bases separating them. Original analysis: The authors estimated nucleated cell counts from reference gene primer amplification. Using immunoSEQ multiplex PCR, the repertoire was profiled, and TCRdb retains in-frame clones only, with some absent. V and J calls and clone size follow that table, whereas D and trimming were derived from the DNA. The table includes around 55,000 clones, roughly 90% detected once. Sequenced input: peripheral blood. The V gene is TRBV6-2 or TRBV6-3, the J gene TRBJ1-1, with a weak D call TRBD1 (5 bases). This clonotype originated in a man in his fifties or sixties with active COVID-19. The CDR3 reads CASSYRAGMAAFF. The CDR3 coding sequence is TGTGCCAGCAGTTACAGGGCAGGGATGGCAGCTTTCTTT.